This TCR beta chain came from a study of T cell repertoires in cytomegalovirus infection. Whole-study results and caveats: Clonotype analysis showed dominance of the ex vivo response by HLA-C-restricted CMV-specific TCR beta clonotypes. Using cumulative public TCR beta family frequency, the authors identified those who carried CMV together with the relevant HLA.

TCRdb re-called the reads through MiXCR, storing one row per CDR3 protein. The sample yields 200,000 to 250,000 distinct CDR3 sequences, around 6.4% seen once. Ten or more counts support this clonotype. Its cognate antigen is unknown. The origin of this receptor is a human donor in good health (CMV status not recorded). Some clones in this sample may be carry-over from other donors' samples. Sequencing used PBMCs.

The chain's CDR3 is CASSVDPGQAATGELFF. The CDR3, as DNA: TGTGCCAGCAGCGTAGATCCGGGACAGGCAGCTACCGGGGAGCTGTTTTTT. V usage is TRBV9 and J usage is TRBJ2-2; the match to TRBD1 covers 8 bases. V lost 0 bases and J lost 5; bases outside the gene matches: 9. Germline V CDR1 and CDR2: SGDLS, YYNGEE. This CDR3 is built from 17 residues.